These 27 T cell receptor beta chains came from one sample sequenced in a study of tumor-infiltrating lymphocytes in primary liver carcinoma. Synthesis of TCR beta cDNA was carried out from 450 to 500 ng total RNA with a constant-region primer. Slightly modified ARM-PCR with three nested multiplex PCR rounds yielded TCR beta libraries. The two initial PCR rounds, about 9 cycles each, used TRBV1-TRBV30 forward and C-beta reverse primers. In TCRdb, the multiplex PCR reads were re-called with MiXCR into one record per CDR3 protein. The profile covers 310,000 or so distinct CDR3 sequences, with roughly three fifths appearing a single time and more than 15% taken by the ten largest. Germline DNA was also extracted, and blood RNA was taken from unsorted whole blood. Sequencing input: peripheral blood. Source of these receptors: a woman in her twenties or thirties with primary liver carcinoma and hepatitis B virus infection.

This CDR3 reads CAWNPDRASPLHF. In nucleotides, the CDR3 is TGTGCCTGGAATCCGGACAGGGCTTCACCCCTCCACTTT. The rearrangement links TRBV30 to TRBJ1-6, with TRBD1 identical over 8 bases. CDR3 length equals 13 residues. After removal of 4 bases from V and 9 bases from J, the junction contained 5 bases not matched to a gene. In germline, CDR1 is GTSNPN, CDR2 SVGIG (reference sequence).

About this clonotype: A read error may explain this, as a much larger clone is one base away. The chain employs TRBV4-1 and TRBJ1-4; D call uncertain. Germline-derived CDR1 and CDR2 are MGHRA and YSYEKL. The CDR3 is 14 amino acids. Here the CDR3 DNA reads TGCGCCAGCAGCCCAGAGGACGTGTGGGAAAAACTGCTTTTT. Translating gives CASSPEDVWEKLLF.

This clonotype came up once. A much larger clone lies one base from this, so it may be a read error. The chain is built from TRBV6-6 and TRBJ2-7; possibly TRBD1 for D (6 bases). The V gene's germline CDR1 is MNHNY and CDR2 SVGAGI (reference sequence). The CDR3 totals 17 residues. V was trimmed by 5 bases and J by 3 bases, leaving 23 bases between them. CDR3 DNA sequence: TGTGCCAGCAGTCTGACTACCGCCGGGACAAGGGACTACGAGCAGTACTTC. Its protein product is CASSLTTAGTRDYEQYF.

DNA for the CDR3: TGTGCCAGCAGTGGCAACAGAGATACGCAGTATTTT. It codes for CASSGNRDTQYF. V is TRBV6-1 and J is TRBJ2-3; D remains unclear. The CDR3 totals 12 residues. V was trimmed by 4 bases and J by 5 bases, leaving 7 bases between them. CDR1 is MNHNS, CDR2 SASEGT, per germline.

This chain joins TRBV29-1 and TRBJ1-2; TRBD1 aligns across 9 bases. Germline assignment: CDR1 SQVTM and CDR2 ANQGSEA. The CDR3 contains 13 residues. The V and J ends lost 7 bases and 5 bases, in that order; junction bases with no gene match: 8. The CDR3 reads CSARDREGYGYTF. Here the CDR3 DNA reads TGCAGCGCAAGGGACAGGGAGGGATATGGCTACACCTTC.

J is TRBJ2-1 and V is TRBV30; 7 positions agree with TRBD2. V gave up 4 bases and J gave up 5 bases; unmatched junction bases: 11. Germline V gene lookup returns CDR1 GTSNPN and CDR2 SVGIG (reference sequence). This CDR3 is built from 15 residues. CDR3: CAWNGGRESHNEQFF. CDR3 DNA: TGTGCCTGGAACGGTGGGCGGGAGTCCCACAATGAGCAGTTCTTC.

As to this clonotype: One end of the junction fails to match germline, which may point to a read error. V usage is TRBV12-3 or TRBV12-4 and J usage is TRBJ2-3, with D unresolved. The CDR3 length is 15 residues. The CDR3 sequence is CASSLTTTRPDMQYF. CDR3 coding DNA: TGTGCCAGCAGTTTAACTACCACCCGGCCAGATATGCAGTATTTT.

This clonotype has ten or more counts. The chain couples TRBV12-5 to TRBJ2-1, with D possibly TRBD2 on 6 matching bases. V gave up 2 bases and J gave up 6 bases, with 17 bases separating them. The length of the CDR3 is 16 residues. Germline CDR1 and CDR2: LGHNT and FRNRAP. The DNA for the CDR3 is TGTGCTAGTGGTTTGCCCCCTGGCGGGATCCTCAATGAGCAGTTCTTC. Its protein product is CASGLPPGGILNEQFF.

Many counts were recorded for this clonotype. The chain uses TRBV11-2 and TRBJ1-3; TRBD1 agrees at 7 bases. V trimming: 3 bases; J trimming: 4 bases; junction bases outside the gene matches: 6. CDR1 is SGHAT, CDR2 FQNNGV, per germline. The CDR3 sequence is 15 residues long. The CDR3 loop reads CASSLGRGNGNTIYF. CDR3 DNA sequence: TGTGCCAGCAGCTTGGGCAGGGGGAACGGAAACACCATATATTTT. Drawing the rest from reference TRBV11-2 and TRBJ1-3, the complete variable domain is EAGVAQSPRYKIIEKRQSVAFWCNPISGHATLYWYQQILGQGPKLLIQFQNNGVVDDSQLPKDRFSAERLKGVDSTLKIQPAKLEDSAVYLCASSLGRGNGNTIYFGEGSWLTVV.

V usage is TRBV6-2 or TRBV6-3 and J usage is TRBJ2-2; 9 bases agree with TRBD2. This CDR3 contains 15 residues. Germline CDR1 MNHEY, CDR2 SVGEGT. V lost 5 bases and J lost 7; bases outside the gene matches: 8. CDR3 nucleotide sequence: TGTGCCAGCAGTAGCATAGCGGGAGTAGGCGGGGAGCTGTTTTTT. This codes for CASSSIAGVGGELFF.

Turning to this clonotype: Given a much more abundant clone one base away, this may be a read error. The chain recombines TRBV6-6 with TRBJ2-1; D tentatively fits TRBD1 or TRBD2 (5 bases each). CDR3 size: 14 residues. Per germline, CDR1 MNHNY and CDR2 SVGAGI (reference sequence). The CDR3 spells CASSSPTRGNELFF. CDR3 bases: TGTGCCAGCAGTTCCCCCACTAGGGGCAATGAGCTGTTCTTC.

In the case of this clonotype: The junction differs from germline at one of its ends, possibly a read error. CDR3 nucleotides: TGTGCCAGCAGCGGTGTCACACATTCTGGAAACATTAAGTACTTC. Amino acids: CASSGVTHSGNIKYF. The chain links TRBV6-2 or TRBV6-3 to TRBJ2-4; D gene unclear. Germline loops: CDR1 MNHEY, CDR2 SVGEGT. The CDR3 spans 15 residues.

This clonotype was recorded a few times. This may stem from a read error, because a much larger clone lies one nucleotide away. The gene calls are TRBV11-3 and TRBJ2-7; unclear D gene. CDR3 length equals 15 residues. The ends were cut back, 5 bases at V and 0 bases at J, with 14 bases in the middle. From germline, CDR1 is SGHNT and CDR2 YENEEA. The CDR3 sequence is CASSPRVLGSYEQYF. The CDR3 bases are TGTGCCAGCAGCCCCCGCGTGCTGGGCTCCTACGAGCAGTACTTC.

Of note for this clonotype: The junction and the germline gene differ at one end; a read error may be behind it. The chain carries TRBV12-3 or TRBV12-4 and TRBJ2-7, with D hard to call. The CDR3 spans 13 residues. The CDR3 loop is CASSFSPTYERYF. The CDR3 bases are TGTGCCAGCAGTTTCAGCCCGACCTACGAGCGGTACTTC.

As regards this clonotype: At one end, the junction sequence differs from germline, possibly due to a read error. This chain links TRBV7-8 with TRBJ2-3; 9 bases line up with TRBD2. This CDR3 region has 16 residues. The germline CDR1 and CDR2 sequences are SGHVS and FQNEAQ. The CDR3 DNA is TGTGTCAGCAGCTTAGCCTTAGCGGGAGGCACAGATACGCAGTATTTT. Translation gives CVSSLALAGGTDTQYF.

This clonotype was counted ten times or more. The rearrangement joins TRBV29-1 to TRBJ2-5; D possibly corresponds to TRBD1 (6 bases). Germline CDR1 and CDR2: SQVTM and ANQGSEA. The CDR3 has 13 residues. V was pared by 5 bases and J by 4 bases, with 14 bases between. In DNA, the CDR3 is TGCAGCGTTCGCACTCAGGGGCGAGAGACCCAGTACTTC. Protein sequence: CSVRTQGRETQYF.

As for this clonotype: At one of its ends the junction is not consistent with the germline gene, which may arise from a read error. The V gene is TRBV15, the J gene TRBJ2-1; D may be TRBD1 (6 bases). This CDR3 region has 14 residues. Germline values: CDR1 LNHNV, CDR2 YYDKDF (reference sequence). The CDR3 here is CATSKDRWRNNRVF. The DNA for the CDR3 is TGTGCCACCAGCAAAGACAGGTGGCGGAATAATAGGGTCTTC.

Of note for this clonotype: A read error may account for a junction end that differs from germline. The V gene is TRBV5-6, the J gene TRBJ1-2; D unresolved. The CDR3 spans 15 residues. Per the germline V gene, CDR1 is SGHDT and CDR2 is YYEEEE. The chain's CDR3 is CAGSLKVSIRYGYTF. In DNA, the CDR3 is TGTGCCGGCAGCTTGAAGGTATCAATTCGATATGGCTACACCTTC.

A remark on this clonotype: One end of the junction does not line up with germline, which may come from a read error. The V call is TRBV12-3 or TRBV12-4, the J call TRBJ2-7; no firm D call. This CDR3 is built from 13 residues. CDR3 amino acids: CDSSSTVACEQYF. The CDR3 nucleotides read TGTGACAGCAGCTCGACGGTAGCCTGCGAGCAGTACTTC.

The rearrangement joins TRBV6-1 to TRBJ1-1; TRBD1 agrees at 7 bases. CDR1 MNHNS and CDR2 SASEGT come from the germline V gene. Trimming cost V 6 bases and J 5 bases; bases outside gene matches: 6. The CDR3 spans 13 residues. As DNA, the CDR3 is TGTGCCAGCAGCGATGACAGGGTGACTGAAGCTTTCTTT. This translates into CASSDDRVTEAFF.

Worth noting for this clonotype: The junction and the germline gene differ at one end; a read error may be behind it. V gene TRBV12-3 or TRBV12-4 combines with J gene TRBJ1-1; 7 bases agree with TRBD1. This CDR3 has 15 residues. The CDR3 sequence is CGSSSIPGGNTEAFF. CDR3 DNA sequence: TGTGGCAGCAGTTCCATACCAGGGGGAAACACTGAAGCTTTCTTT.

The rearrangement links TRBV6-5 to TRBJ2-3, with no clear D. Deletions cut 7 bases from V and 0 bases from J, with 11 bases between. There are 14 residues in the CDR3. Per the germline V gene, CDR1 is MNHEY and CDR2 is SVGAGI. This CDR3 is CASTYLASTDTQYF. As DNA, the CDR3 is TGTGCCAGCACTTATCTTGCTAGCACAGATACGCAGTATTTT.

Notes on this clonotype: Since a much larger clone is just one base distant, this may be a read error. V is TRBV12-3 or TRBV12-4 and J is TRBJ2-4; TRBD2 matches 8 bases. The J segment lost 3 bases and the V segment lost 8 bases, leaving 9 bases of the junction unmatched. This CDR3 contains 15 residues. The CDR3 protein is CASGTGRGDKNIQYF. The CDR3 region has the DNA TGTGCCAGCGGTACCGGGAGGGGGGACAAAAACATTCAGTACTTC.

The rearrangement uses TRBV29-1 and TRBJ2-7; D is perhaps TRBD1 (5 bases). Germline values: CDR1 SQVTM, CDR2 ANQGSEA. The CDR3 is made up of 13 amino acids. With 5 bases removed from V and 5 bases from J, the gap between germline ends came to 16 bases. The CDR3 region has the DNA TGCAGCGTTACAATTTCGACAGCCGACGAGCAGTACTTC. Translated, it gives CSVTISTADEQYF.

The chain combines TRBV7-2 with TRBJ2-6, with 10 bases matching TRBD2. J was trimmed by 0 bases and V by 11 bases; bases with no gene match: 10. Germline lookup yields CDR1 SGHTA and CDR2 FQGNSA. The CDR3 is 17 residues long. CDR3 amino acids: CARKLAGSLSGANVLTF. The CDR3 coding sequence is TGTGCCCGCAAACTAGCGGGAAGTCTCTCTGGGGCCAACGTCCTGACTTTC.

Only a few counts were recorded for this clonotype. A much bigger clone sits one base away, suggesting this may be a read error. The CDR3 DNA reads as TGCAGCGTTGAAGAAGGATCTAACCATGGCTACACCTTC. Translating gives CSVEEGSNHGYTF. The V call is TRBV29-1, the J call TRBJ1-2; no reliable D call. The CDR3 length is 13 residues. The germline V gene has CDR1 SQVTM and CDR2 ANQGSEA.

This clonotype was detected a few times. In this CDR3 the conserved last residue, phenylalanine or tryptophan, is missing, so a read error is likely. The genes are TRBV4-1 and TRBJ2-1; no clear D. V lost 6 bases, J lost 11 bases, and 14 bases lay in between. Germline values: CDR1 MGHRA, CDR2 YSYEKL. This CDR3 region has 12 residues. The CDR3: CASSRPGDKQFL. As DNA, the CDR3 is TGCGCCAGCAGTCGGCCGGGTGATAAGCAGTTCTTA.